This T cell receptor beta chain was obtained from a study of identifying expanded T cells in peripheral blood. Study outcomes and limitations: Clone count variance between two-week samples rose with total template count.

Germline V gene lookup returns CDR1 SEHNR and CDR2 FQNEAQ (reference sequence). The ends were cut back, 2 bases at V and 8 bases at J, with 12 bases in the middle. There are 13 residues in the CDR3. Data came from immunoSEQ multiplex PCR; TCRdb stores just in-frame clones and leaves some out. The data show about 58,000 clones, roughly 87% seen once. As to this clone: Its target is unknown.

No infections or other immune events were documented during collection. This clonotype was sampled from a person aged 18 to 70 in good health. The V gene is TRBV7-9, the J gene TRBJ1-1; D remains unclear. What was sequenced was blood. The CDR3 DNA is TGTGCCAGCAGCTTAATGCTCCGGCCAGAAGCTTTCTTT. Residues: CASSLMLRPEAFF.